Listed here are 20 T cell receptor beta chains from one sample, sequenced in a study of OX40 agonist ivuxolimab in advanced cancers. Here immunoSEQ multiplex PCR was the method, and the copy in TCRdb shows in-frame clones only, minus some. This sample carries 55,000 to 70,000 clones, just under 85% of them seen once, and the ten largest clones take 3.7%. The source was CD4+ or CD8+ T cells sorted from blood, collected in a trial of the OX40 agonist ivuxolimab. These receptors came from an adult with an advanced solid tumor such as melanoma, head and neck, liver or kidney cancer.

This rearrangement joins TRBV20-1 to TRBJ2-1; D unclear. Germline V gives CDR1 DFQATT, CDR2 SNEGSKA (reference sequence). Trimming took 2 bases from V and 7 from J, leaving 6 bases between them. The CDR3 is 11 residues long. CDR3 nucleotide sequence: TGCAGTGCTAGAAGTAGGAATGAGCAGTTCTTC. This sequence encodes CSARSRNEQFF.

The rearrangement links TRBV5-4 to TRBJ1-2; D is perhaps TRBD1 (5 bases). V dropped 4 bases and J dropped 0 bases, with 16 bases sitting between them. Germline V CDR1 and CDR2: SGHNT, YYREEE (reference sequence). This CDR3 region has 16 residues. The CDR3 reads CASSEISQETNYGYTF. The DNA of the CDR3 is TGTGCCAGCAGCGAAATTTCACAGGAGACTAACTATGGCTACACCTTC.

The rearrangement joins TRBV28 to TRBJ1-4; D may be TRBD1 (6 bases). V lost 4 bases and J lost 1, with 10 bases in between. The CDR3 is made up of 15 amino acids. Germline assignment: CDR1 MDHEN and CDR2 SYDVKM. Here the CDR3 reads CASSSGGLTNEKLFF. Here the CDR3 DNA reads TGTGCCAGCAGTTCGGGGGGCCTAACTAATGAAAAACTGTTTTTT.

The gene calls are TRBV4-3 and TRBJ2-7; no reliable D call. The V end lost 5 bases, the J end lost 4 bases, and 6 bases lay between the germline ends. The CDR3 is made up of 11 amino acids. CDR1 LGHNA and CDR2 YSLEER come from the germline V gene. CDR3 DNA: TGCGCCAGCAGCGGGAATTACGAGCAGTACTTC. The encoded protein is CASSGNYEQYF.

In its sample, this clone was seen a few times. The chain has TRBV6-5 and TRBJ2-3; no firm D call. V was shortened by 0 bases and J by 1 base, with 2 bases between the two germline ends. The CDR3 spans 13 residues. Germline assignment: CDR1 MNHEY and CDR2 SVGAGI. The CDR3 DNA follows: TGTGCCAGCAGTTACTCCGGCACAGATACGCAGTATTTT. Its protein product is CASSYSGTDTQYF.

The genes are TRBV6-5 and TRBJ2-3, with D tentatively TRBD1 (5 bases). V was shortened by 2 bases and J by 9 bases, with 12 bases between the two germline ends. CDR3 size: 13 residues. Germline values: CDR1 MNHEY, CDR2 SVGAGI. CDR3 in DNA: TGTGCCAGCAGTTACGCACAGGTCGGCACGCAGTATTTT. It specifies CASSYAQVGTQYF.

The V call is TRBV5-6, the J call TRBJ1-2; D is unclear. Germline CDR1 and CDR2: SGHDT and YYEEEE. V shed 5 bases and J shed 8 bases, with 13 bases lying between them. This CDR3 is 12 amino acids long. This chain's CDR3 is CASRSIGIGYTF. CDR3 DNA sequence: TGTGCCAGCAGATCCATCGGGATCGGCTACACCTTC. The variable domain in full, completed from reference TRBV5-6 and TRBJ1-2, reads DAGVTQSPTHLIKTRGQQVTLRCSPKSGHDTVSWYQQALGQGPQFIFQYYEEEERQRGNFPDRFSGHQFPNYSSELNVNALLLGDSALYLCASRSIGIGYTFGSGTRLTVV.

This chain joins TRBV7-9 and TRBJ2-7; 7 bases are shared with TRBD2. Losses at the gene ends were 1 base for V and 3 bases for J; bases not matched to a gene: 6. The CDR3 has 15 amino acids. Germline CDR1 is SEHNR and CDR2 is FQNEAQ (reference sequence). This CDR3 is CASSLGGGEVYEQYF. DNA for the CDR3: TGTGCCAGCAGCTTAGGGGGAGGGGAGGTCTACGAGCAGTACTTC. Full variable domain (missing parts from reference TRBV7-9 and TRBJ2-7): DTGVSQNPRHKITKRGQNVTFRCDPISEHNRLYWYRQTLGQGPEFLTYFQNEAQLEKSRLLSDRFSAERPKGSFSTLEIQRTEQGDSAMYLCASSLGGGEVYEQYFGPGTRLTVT.

The chain is built from TRBV28 and TRBJ2-5; the D gene is possibly TRBD2 (5 bases). Trimming shortened V by 2 bases and J by 2 bases, and 9 bases separated the two germline ends. Germline CDR1 is MDHEN and CDR2 is SYDVKM. The CDR3 sequence is 14 residues long. CDR3 protein: CASSLIGRQETQYF. CDR3 DNA sequence: TGTGCCAGCAGTTTAATAGGGAGACAAGAGACCCAGTACTTC.

The chain has TRBV5-4 and TRBJ2-5; no reliable D call. The CDR3 has 11 amino acids. Per the germline V gene, CDR1 is SGHNT and CDR2 is YYREEE (reference sequence). V dropped 7 bases and J dropped 1 base, with 5 bases sitting between them. CDR3 coding DNA: TGTGCCAGCGGGATCCAAGAGACCCAGTACTTC. It codes for CASGIQETQYF. Drawing the rest from reference TRBV5-4 and TRBJ2-5, the complete variable domain is ETGVTQSPTHLIKTRGQQVTLRCSSQSGHNTVSWYQQALGQGPQFIFQYYREEENGRGNFPPRFSGLQFPNYSSELNVNALELDDSALYLCASGIQETQYFGPGTRLLVL.

The chain employs TRBV18 and TRBJ2-1, with 13 nucleotides matching TRBD2. The germline V gene has CDR1 KGHSH and CDR2 LQKENI. This CDR3 spans 16 amino acids. V trimming: 3 bases; J trimming: 6 bases; junction bases outside the gene matches: 5. This CDR3 is CASSPFGTSGVNEQFF. The CDR3 DNA reads TGTGCCAGCTCACCCTTTGGGACTAGCGGGGTCAATGAGCAGTTCTTC.

The chain couples TRBV14 to TRBJ1-4; D remains ambiguous. Per the germline V gene, CDR1 is SGHDN and CDR2 is FVKESK. V was clipped by 4 bases and J by 7 bases, with 13 bases between them. The CDR3 runs 14 residues. In nucleotides, the CDR3 is TGTGCCAGCAGCCGAACGGGAGGGTTTGAAAAACTGTTTTTT. Translation: CASSRTGGFEKLFF.

The DNA of the CDR3 is TGTGCCAGCAGCTTTCGACTAGATTCAGATACGCAGTATTTT. Amino acid sequence: CASSFRLDSDTQYF. This sequence joins TRBV9 and TRBJ2-3; D might be TRBD2 (6 bases). The germline gives CDR1 SGDLS, CDR2 YYNGEE. The CDR3 totals 14 residues. The V and J ends lost 4 bases and 4 bases respectively, with 13 bases between them.

The CDR3 region has the DNA TGTGCCAGCTCCGGAGGGACGCAATTTGAATACGAGCAGTACTTC. Encoded protein: CASSGGTQFEYEQYF. V usage is TRBV28 and J usage is TRBJ2-7; a weak D match, TRBD2 (6 bases). Between the trimmed V and J ends, which lost 8 bases and 4 bases, there was a span of 21 bases. Germline V lookup: CDR1 MDHEN, CDR2 SYDVKM. The CDR3 has 15 residues.

The chain employs TRBV1 and TRBJ2-3; the D call in the table, TRBD2, was not verified against the DNA. TRBV1 counts as a pseudogene. CDR3 length: 19 residues. The CDR3 nucleotides are TGCACCAGCAGCCAAGATTACCTGGGGACTAGCAAGTGGACAGATACGCAGTATTTT. The encoded protein is CTSSQDYLGTSKWTDTQYF.

The V gene is TRBV5-1, the J gene TRBJ2-1, with D tentatively TRBD1 or TRBD2 (5 bases each). The CDR3 has 13 amino acids. V lost 0 bases, J lost 5 bases, and 6 bases lay in between. Germline CDR1 and CDR2: SGHRS and YFSETQ. CDR3 sequence (DNA): TGCGCCAGCAGCTTGGTGGGGGACAATGAGCAGTTCTTC. Amino acid sequence: CASSLVGDNEQFF.

With respect to this clone: Its ends do not fully match the called genes, so a read error is possible. V is TRBV11-3 and J is TRBJ2-1; TRBD1 might be the D (5 bases). CDR1 SGHNT and CDR2 YENEEA come from the germline V gene. CDR3 length: 15 residues. The DNA of the CDR3 is TGTGCCAGCAGCCTAGACCCTTATTTGGGGCAAGAGCAGTTCTTC. It yields the protein CASSLDPYLGQEQFF.

The V gene is TRBV2, the J gene TRBJ2-3; D is perhaps TRBD1 (6 bases). The CDR3 runs 13 residues. V was shortened by 4 bases and J by 8 bases, with 13 bases between the two germline ends. CDR1 and CDR2 (germline): SNHLY, FYNNEI. CDR3 in DNA: TGTGCCAGCAGTGGGGACACCCGTAGTACGCAGTATTTT. Its protein product is CASSGDTRSTQYF. The full variable domain, rest sourced from reference TRBV2 and TRBJ2-3, is EPEVTQTPSHQVTQMGQEVILRCVPISNHLYFYWYRQILGQKVEFLVSFYNNEISEKSEIFDDQFSVERPDGSNFTLKIRSTKLEDSAMYFCASSGDTRSTQYFGPGTRLTVL.

This chain links TRBV19 with TRBJ1-5; D might be TRBD1 (5 bases). Germline CDR1 is LNHDA and CDR2 is SQIVND (reference sequence). This CDR3 is built from 14 residues. V lost 3 bases, J lost 15 bases, and 21 bases lay in between. The CDR3: CASSISALSEQAHF. The CDR3 DNA is TGTGCCAGTAGTATTAGCGCCCTTAGCGAACAGGCGCATTTT. The full variable domain, in which reference TRBV19 and TRBJ1-5 provide the parts outside the CDR3, is DGGITQSPKYLFRKEGQNVTLSCEQNLNHDAMYWYRQDPGQGLRLIYYSQIVNDFQKGDIAEGYSVSREKKESFPLTVTSAQKNPTAFYLCASSISALSEQAHFGDGTRLSIL.

This chain connects TRBV19 to TRBJ2-1; D not certain. Trimming pared 6 bases from V and 5 bases from J, leaving 14 bases between. CDR1 LNHDA and CDR2 SQIVND come from the germline V gene (reference sequence). The CDR3 sequence is 14 residues long. The CDR3 loop is CASRFGPRNNEQFF. The DNA for the CDR3 is TGTGCCAGTAGATTCGGTCCTCGGAACAATGAGCAGTTCTTC.